One sample yielded the 2 T cell receptor beta chains listed below, sequenced in a study of blood T cell repertoires in COVID-19. Produced via immunoSEQ multiplex PCR; TCRdb's table is partial and in-frame only. Counted here are 200,000 to 300,000 clones, approximately 88% occurring once; the ten biggest clones make up about 5.9%. Specimen: peripheral blood. These receptors were obtained from a woman aged 30 to 39 with COVID-19, enrolled during active disease.

The V and J genes are TRBV6-9 and TRBJ2-1; D is perhaps TRBD2 (6 bases). Trimming removed 2 bases at V and 0 bases at J, with 17 bases between. This CDR3 has 18 residues. CDR1 and CDR2 from the germline V gene are MNHGY and SVAAGI. In DNA, the CDR3 is TGTGCCAGCAGTTATAGGGGCCCGCTAGCGCTCTCCTACAATGAGCAGTTCTTC. Its protein is CASSYRGPLALSYNEQFF.

The rearrangement links TRBV4-1 to TRBJ1-4; D not resolved. From germline, CDR1 is MGHRA and CDR2 YSYEKL. This CDR3 contains 18 residues. V was trimmed by 1 base and J by 1 base, leaving 16 bases between them. CDR3 in amino acids: CASSQVTRVTQTNEKLFF. The CDR3 region has the DNA TGCGCCAGCAGCCAAGTCACGAGGGTAACCCAAACTAATGAAAAACTGTTTTTT.